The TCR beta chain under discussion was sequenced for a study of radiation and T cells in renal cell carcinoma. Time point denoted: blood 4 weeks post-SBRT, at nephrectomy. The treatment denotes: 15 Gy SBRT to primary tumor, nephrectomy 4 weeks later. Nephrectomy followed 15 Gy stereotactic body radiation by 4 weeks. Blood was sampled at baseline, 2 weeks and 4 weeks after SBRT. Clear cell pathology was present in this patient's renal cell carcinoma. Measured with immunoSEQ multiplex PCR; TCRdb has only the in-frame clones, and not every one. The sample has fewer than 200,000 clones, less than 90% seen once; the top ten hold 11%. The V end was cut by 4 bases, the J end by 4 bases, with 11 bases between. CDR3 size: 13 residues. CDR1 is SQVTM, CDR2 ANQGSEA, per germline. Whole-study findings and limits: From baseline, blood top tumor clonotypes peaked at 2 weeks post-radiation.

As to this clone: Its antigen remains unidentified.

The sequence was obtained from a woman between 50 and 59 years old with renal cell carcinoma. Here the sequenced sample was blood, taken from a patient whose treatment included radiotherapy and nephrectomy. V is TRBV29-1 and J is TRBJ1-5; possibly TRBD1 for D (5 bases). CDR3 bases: TGCAGCGTTGTCGAGGGGTATAATCAGCCCCAGCATTTT. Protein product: CSVVEGYNQPQHF.